This T cell receptor beta chain was obtained from a study of blood T cell repertoires in COVID-19. About the study: T cells, B-cell-depleted T cells, or PBMCs provided the cDNA or gDNA that served as material.

While infection was still active, Seattle patients were enrolled and then followed longitudinally. The table came from immunoSEQ multiplex PCR; TCRdb's copy has only in-frame clones and leaves some out. Of about 56,000 clones listed, approximately 92% are singletons. Trimming removed 8 bases from V and 8 bases from J, with 27 bases in between. The CDR3 is made up of 16 amino acids. CDR1 is MNHEY, CDR2 SMNVEV, per germline (reference sequence). This TCR derives from a woman in her sixties or seventies with COVID-19, enrolled during active disease. The chain uses TRBV27 and TRBJ1-2, with TRBD1 as a possible D gene (6 bases). Sequenced material: peripheral blood. As DNA, the CDR3 is TGTGCCAGCGGGTCACCAACAGGGTCGGGAGGCGAGGGCTACACCTTC. Translating it yields CASGSPTGSGGEGYTF.